This T cell receptor (beta chain) is drawn from a study of blood T cell repertoires in COVID-19. Some clones are missing from TCRdb's copy, which holds only in-frame ones; the method was immunoSEQ multiplex PCR. The sample includes roughly 100,000 clones, approximately 80% seen only once; the top ten take more than 13%. Germline loops: CDR1 MDHEN, CDR2 SYDVKM. The V gene lost 5 bases and the J gene lost 1 base, with 12 bases spanning the gap. This CDR3 comprises 15 residues. The chain links TRBV28 to TRBJ1-5, with D perhaps matching TRBD1 (5 bases). The sample comprised peripheral blood. The TCR comes from a woman in her fifties or sixties with acute or convalescent COVID-19. The CDR3 DNA is TGTGCCAGCAGTAGCGGCGGGGGAAGCAATCAGCCCCAGCATTTT. Residues: CASSSGGGSNQPQHF.